A single sample gave rise to the 26 T cell receptor beta chains below, sequenced in a study of blood T cell repertoires in COVID-19. Assay: immunoSEQ multiplex PCR; the TCRdb copy retains only in-frame clones and omits some. The table records under 300,000 clones, over 75% of them present only once. Material: peripheral blood. The receptors here all came from a woman between 40 and 55 years old who had recovered from COVID-19.

J is TRBJ2-1 and V is TRBV29-1; 7 bases match TRBD1. CDR3 size: 12 residues. V lost 7 bases, J lost 4 bases, and 4 bases stayed unmatched. Germline V lookup: CDR1 SQVTM, CDR2 ANQGSEA. CDR3 sequence (DNA): TGCAGCGGGATGACAGGGTACAATGAGCAGTTCTTC. Translation gives CSGMTGYNEQFF.

This rearrangement joins TRBV28 to TRBJ1-3; TRBD1 is a possible D gene (5 bases). CDR3 length equals 13 residues. Trimming stripped 6 bases from V and 5 bases from J, with 11 bases between. Germline V CDR1 and CDR2: MDHEN, SYDVKM. The CDR3 loop is CASSQGARNTIYF. CDR3 nucleotide sequence: TGTGCCAGCAGCCAGGGTGCCAGAAACACCATATATTTT.

The chain employs TRBV28 and TRBJ2-5; 12 bases map to TRBD2. The CDR3 runs 17 residues. Germline CDR1 MDHEN, CDR2 SYDVKM. Losses at the gene ends were 4 bases for V and 4 bases for J; bases not matched to a gene: 10. The CDR3 loop is CASSYPASGGARETQYF. In nucleotides, the CDR3 is TGTGCCAGCAGTTACCCCGCTAGCGGGGGGGCCCGAGAGACCCAGTACTTC.

The chain employs TRBV5-4 and TRBJ2-2; 10 bases line up with TRBD1. CDR3 length: 16 amino acids. V was pared by 1 base and J by 5 bases, with 5 bases of the junction left unmatched. The germline gives CDR1 SGHNT, CDR2 YYREEE (reference sequence). CDR3: CASSLRTGGLTGELFF. CDR3 DNA sequence: TGTGCCAGCAGCTTGAGGACAGGGGGGTTGACCGGGGAGCTGTTTTTT. The variable domain in full, with the rest retrieved from reference TRBV5-4 and TRBJ2-2, is ETGVTQSPTHLIKTRGQQVTLRCSSQSGHNTVSWYQQALGQGPQFIFQYYREEENGRGNFPPRFSGLQFPNYSSELNVNALELDDSALYLCASSLRTGGLTGELFFGEGSRLTVL.

The chain is built from TRBV19 and TRBJ1-6, with unresolved D. Trimming took 5 bases from V and 1 from J, leaving 15 bases between them. CDR1 is LNHDA, CDR2 SQIVND, per germline (reference sequence). The CDR3 runs to 17 residues. CDR3 in amino acids: CASSSWATGSYNSPLHF. The CDR3 coding sequence is TGTGCCAGTAGTTCCTGGGCTACCGGTTCCTATAATTCACCCCTCCACTTT.

In nucleotides, the CDR3 is TGTGCCAGCAGCCCCGAAACAGGGCTCAATAATTCACCCCTCCACTTT. Its protein is CASSPETGLNNSPLHF. The chain recombines TRBV7-2 with TRBJ1-6, with D perhaps TRBD1 (6 bases). CDR1 SGHTA and CDR2 FQGNSA come from the germline V gene. V lost 5 bases to trimming and J lost 5 bases, with 16 bases between them. The CDR3 is 16 residues long.

The V and J genes are TRBV7-2 and TRBJ2-7; D is possibly TRBD2 (6 bases). The CDR3 length is 16 residues. V lost 5 bases to trimming and J lost 0 bases, with 17 bases between them. Germline CDR1 and CDR2: SGHTA and FQGNSA. DNA of the CDR3: TGTGCCAGCAGCCTTAGGGACTCAGGATTCTCCTACGAGCAGTACTTC. This codes for CASSLRDSGFSYEQYF.

This rearrangement joins TRBV29-1 to TRBJ2-1; tentatively, D is TRBD2 (6 bases). The germline CDR1 and CDR2 sequences are SQVTM and ANQGSEA. The CDR3 runs to 13 residues. V lost 5 bases, J lost 2 bases, and 10 bases lay in between. CDR3 nucleotide sequence: TGCAGCGTTAGGCGGGGCCCCTACAATGAGCAGTTCTTC. Translation: CSVRRGPYNEQFF.

The count of this clone is one. The chain recombines TRBV3-1 (or the pseudogene TRBV3-2) with TRBJ2-1; possible D gene TRBD2, 6 bases. V dropped 1 base and J dropped 9 bases, with 13 bases sitting between them. The germline gives CDR1 LGHDT, CDR2 YNNKEL (reference sequence). This CDR3 spans 14 amino acids. The CDR3 DNA is TGTGCCAGCAGCCAAGTTGCGACTAGGGGTGAGCAGTTCTTC. Protein: CASSQVATRGEQFF.

V gene TRBV6-5 combines with J gene TRBJ2-7, with 8 bases aligning to TRBD1. CDR1 and CDR2 from the germline V gene are MNHEY and SVGAGI. The CDR3 spans 15 residues. The J segment lost 5 bases and the V segment lost 10 bases, leaving 16 bases of the junction unmatched. The CDR3 sequence: CATERRTGRADEQYF. CDR3 bases: TGTGCCACCGAGAGACGGACAGGGAGAGCGGACGAGCAGTACTTC.

V and J are TRBV7-2 and TRBJ1-6; TRBD1 might be the D (6 bases). Trimming pared 5 bases from V and 5 bases from J, leaving 10 bases between. The CDR3 spans 14 residues. CDR1 and CDR2 from the germline V gene are SGHTA and FQGNSA. Written as DNA, the CDR3 is TGTGCCAGCAGCCCGGACAGAAATAATTCACCCCTCCACTTT. Protein: CASSPDRNNSPLHF.

This clone appeared once. V usage is TRBV6-1 and J usage is TRBJ2-2, with TRBD2 identical over 14 bases. From germline, CDR1 is MNHNS and CDR2 SASEGT. The CDR3 consists of 16 residues. The J segment lost 4 bases and the V segment lost 4 bases, leaving 2 bases of the junction unmatched. The CDR3 sequence: CASSGTSGGSTGELFF. In DNA, the CDR3 is TGTGCCAGCAGTGGGACTAGCGGGGGGTCCACCGGGGAGCTGTTTTTT.

The V call is TRBV2, the J call TRBJ2-7; 7 bases are a match to TRBD2. The V and J ends lost 9 bases and 0 bases, in that order; junction bases with no gene match: 5. Germline V gene sequence: CDR1 SNHLY, CDR2 FYNNEI. The CDR3 spans 13 residues. The CDR3 reads CASQRGRSYEQYF. CDR3 in DNA: TGTGCCAGTCAGCGGGGTCGCTCCTACGAGCAGTACTTC.

This clone is a singleton in its sample. V gene TRBV5-8 combines with J gene TRBJ1-2; D is uncertain. The V end lost 1 base, the J end lost 4 bases, and 11 bases lay between the germline ends. In germline, CDR1 is SGHTS, CDR2 YDEGEE. This CDR3 region has 14 residues. The CDR3 is CASSLWISGYGYTF. The CDR3 nucleotides are TGTGCCAGCAGCTTGTGGATTAGCGGCTATGGCTACACCTTC.

The chain joins TRBV11-3 to TRBJ2-1, with TRBD2 matching 11 bases. The CDR3 is made up of 18 amino acids. Unmatched junction bases numbered 14, after V lost 5 bases and J lost 5 bases. Germline V lookup: CDR1 SGHNT, CDR2 YENEEA. The CDR3 here is CASSPRYGTSGGDNEQFF. The CDR3 region has the DNA TGTGCCAGCAGCCCTCGATACGGGACTAGCGGTGGGGACAATGAGCAGTTCTTC.

The CDR3 here is CASSLGSGTYNEQFF. CDR3 bases: TGTGCCAGCAGCTTGGGTTCGGGGACCTACAATGAGCAGTTCTTC. The chain employs TRBV7-2 and TRBJ2-1, with a weak D call TRBD2 (5 bases). From germline, CDR1 is SGHTA and CDR2 FQGNSA. The CDR3 contains 15 residues. Trimming cost V 3 bases and J 2 bases, with 11 bases left between them.

The rearrangement links TRBV11-2 to TRBJ2-7, with a weak D call TRBD2 (6 bases). The germline CDR1 and CDR2 sequences are SGHAT and FQNNGV. Trimming took 5 bases from V and 1 from J, leaving 12 bases between them. The length of the CDR3 is 14 residues. CDR3 DNA: TGTGCCAGCAGCAATAGCGGACTATCCTACGAGCAGTACTTC. It codes for CASSNSGLSYEQYF.

Here the CDR3 DNA reads TGTGCCAGCAGCTTAGATTTCTGGCTAGCGGGGTCAGAGACCCAGTACTTC. This translates into CASSLDFWLAGSETQYF. V is TRBV11-2 and J is TRBJ2-5, with 9 bases fitting TRBD2. Unmatched junction bases numbered 9, after V lost 0 bases and J lost 4 bases. From germline, CDR1 is SGHAT and CDR2 FQNNGV. The CDR3 length is 17 residues.

In DNA, the CDR3 is TGTGCCAGTAGTGACACGTGGCTTTCAACTAATGAAAAACTGTTTTTT. Translation: CASSDTWLSTNEKLFF. The chain employs TRBV19 and TRBJ1-4; D not resolved. The germline CDR1 and CDR2 sequences are LNHDA and SQIVND (reference sequence). The CDR3 loop spans 16 amino acids. Trimming took 5 bases from V and 0 from J, leaving 13 bases between them. Full variable domain (missing parts from reference TRBV19 and TRBJ1-4): DGGITQSPKYLFRKEGQNVTLSCEQNLNHDAMYWYRQDPGQGLRLIYYSQIVNDFQKGDIAEGYSVSREKKESFPLTVTSAQKNPTAFYLCASSDTWLSTNEKLFFGSGTQLSVL.

V and J are TRBV27 and TRBJ2-5; weak D call: TRBD2 (5 bases). Germline V gene sequence: CDR1 MNHEY, CDR2 SMNVEV (reference sequence). V lost 6 bases to trimming and J lost 1 base, with 12 bases between them. CDR3 length: 14 amino acids. The CDR3 region has the DNA TGTGCCAGCAGGAGAGGGTCCCTCCAAGAGACCCAGTACTTC. This translates into CASRRGSLQETQYF.

This clone was recorded once. V is TRBV5-4 and J is TRBJ1-4; D remains unclear. The CDR3 loop spans 14 amino acids. Trimming stripped 2 bases from V and 3 bases from J, with 8 bases between. CDR1 is SGHNT, CDR2 YYREEE, per germline (reference sequence). DNA for the CDR3: TGTGCCAGCAGCTTCGGCGGTTCTAATGAAAAACTGTTTTTT. Translated, it gives CASSFGGSNEKLFF.

This chain connects TRBV20-1 to TRBJ1-2; TRBD1 matches 7 bases. Per the germline V gene, CDR1 is DFQATT and CDR2 is SNEGSKA (reference sequence). The V segment lost 3 bases and the J segment 2 bases; nucleotides outside the gene matches: 3. The CDR3 is 13 residues long. The CDR3 spells CSASGRGNYGYTF. DNA of the CDR3: TGCAGTGCTAGTGGCAGGGGGAACTATGGCTACACCTTC.

The gene calls are TRBV19 and TRBJ1-6, with a tentative D call TRBD1 (6 bases). Trimming took 9 bases from V and 0 from J, leaving 12 bases between them. Germline V gene sequence: CDR1 LNHDA, CDR2 SQIVND (reference sequence). CDR3 length: 15 residues. The CDR3 DNA reads as TGTGCCAGCAATATACAGGGCTCCTATAATTCACCCCTCCACTTT. It specifies CASNIQGSYNSPLHF.

This chain joins TRBV7-8 and TRBJ1-2; 8 bases fit TRBD1. Trimming removed 3 bases from V and 2 bases from J; junction bases left unmatched: 8. CDR3 length equals 16 residues. From germline, CDR1 is SGHVS and CDR2 FQNEAQ. Here the CDR3 reads CASSLTPDRVNYGYTF. The CDR3 bases are TGTGCCAGCAGCTTGACCCCGGACAGGGTAAACTATGGCTACACCTTC.

The chain recombines TRBV29-1 with TRBJ1-5; 10 nucleotides align to TRBD1. Trimming cost V 7 bases and J 7 bases; bases outside gene matches: 10. CDR1 SQVTM and CDR2 ANQGSEA come from the germline V gene. The CDR3 has 14 amino acids. This CDR3 reads CSARQGAVNQPQHF. The CDR3 bases are TGCAGCGCTCGACAGGGGGCGGTTAACCAGCCCCAGCATTTT.

The chain recombines TRBV6-5 with TRBJ2-1; 14 positions match TRBD2. The junction had 3 bases not matched to a gene; V was cut back by 2 bases and J by 6 bases. Germline CDR1 reads MNHEY; CDR2 reads SVGAGI. CDR3 size: 16 residues. DNA for the CDR3: TGTGCCAGCAGTTACACCGGACTAGCGGGGGGCAATGAGCAGTTCTTC. Translated: CASSYTGLAGGNEQFF.